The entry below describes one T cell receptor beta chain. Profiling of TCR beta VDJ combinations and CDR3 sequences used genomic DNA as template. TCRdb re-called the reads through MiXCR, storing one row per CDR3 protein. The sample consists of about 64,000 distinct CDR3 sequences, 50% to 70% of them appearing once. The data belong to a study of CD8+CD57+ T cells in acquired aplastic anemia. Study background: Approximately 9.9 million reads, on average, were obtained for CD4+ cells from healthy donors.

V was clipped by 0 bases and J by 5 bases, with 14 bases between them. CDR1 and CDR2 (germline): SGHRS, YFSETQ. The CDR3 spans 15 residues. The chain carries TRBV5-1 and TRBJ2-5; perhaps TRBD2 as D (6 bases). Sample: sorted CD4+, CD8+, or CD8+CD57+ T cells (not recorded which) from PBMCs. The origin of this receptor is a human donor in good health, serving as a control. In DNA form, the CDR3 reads TGCGCCAGCAGCTTGGCTTTGGGGGAGGCGGAGACCCAGTACTTC. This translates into CASSLALGEAETQYF.